The entry that follows covers one TCR beta chain sequence. This may arise from a read error, as a much more abundant clone is one base away. As for treatment: PENTA 11 planned treatment interruption arm or continuous ART arm. The CDR3 extends over 14 amino acids. The germline V gene encodes CDR1 MNHNY and CDR2 SVGAGI (reference sequence). A 3' RACE protocol on RNA, with unique molecular identifiers, produced the TCR library. MiXCR, run by TCRdb on the 3' RACE reads, gives a single entry per CDR3 protein. The sample has about 15,000 distinct CDR3 sequences, 3% to 3.5% seen once. The data belong to a study of HIV-infected children after antiretroviral therapy interruption. The wider study: In continuous treatment, analyzed samples were from weeks 0, 48 and 150.

V usage is TRBV6-6 and J usage is TRBJ1-5; TRBD1 agrees at 9 bases. Source: CD45RA+ CD4+ T cells from PBMCs, taken from a donor given antiretroviral therapy, either interrupted or continuous. Subset meaning: naive CD4+ CD45RA+ CD45RO- T cells. The sequence came from a child aged 2-17 years with HIV. The CDR3, as DNA: TGTGTCAGTAGTGCGGGACAGGGAGTCCGGACCCAGCATTTT. This codes for CVSSAGQGVRTQHF.